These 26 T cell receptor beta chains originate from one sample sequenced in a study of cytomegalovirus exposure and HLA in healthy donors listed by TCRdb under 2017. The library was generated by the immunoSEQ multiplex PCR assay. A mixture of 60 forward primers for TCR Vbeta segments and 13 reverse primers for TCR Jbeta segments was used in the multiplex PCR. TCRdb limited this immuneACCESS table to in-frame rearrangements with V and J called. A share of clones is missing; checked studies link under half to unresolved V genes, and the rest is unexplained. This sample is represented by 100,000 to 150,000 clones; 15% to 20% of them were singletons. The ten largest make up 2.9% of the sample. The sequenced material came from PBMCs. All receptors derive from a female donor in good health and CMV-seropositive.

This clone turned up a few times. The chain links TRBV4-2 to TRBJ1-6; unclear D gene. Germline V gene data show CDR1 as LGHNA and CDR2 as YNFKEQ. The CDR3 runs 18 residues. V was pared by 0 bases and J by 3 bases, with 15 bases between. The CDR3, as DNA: TGTGCCAGCAGCCAAGATCTAGGCAGAGGAATCTATAATTCACCCCTCCACTTT. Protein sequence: CASSQDLGRGIYNSPLHF.

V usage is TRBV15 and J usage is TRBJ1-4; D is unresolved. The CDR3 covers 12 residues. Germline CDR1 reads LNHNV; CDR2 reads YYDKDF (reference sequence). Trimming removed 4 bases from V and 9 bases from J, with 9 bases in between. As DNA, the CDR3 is TGTGCCACCAGCATCCCCGGTCAAAAACTGTTTTTT. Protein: CATSIPGQKLFF.

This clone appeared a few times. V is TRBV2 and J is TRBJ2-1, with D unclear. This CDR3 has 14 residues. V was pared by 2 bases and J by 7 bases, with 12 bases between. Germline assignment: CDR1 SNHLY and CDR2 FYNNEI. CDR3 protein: CASSEYGFGNEQFF. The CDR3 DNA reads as TGTGCCAGCAGTGAATATGGGTTCGGGAATGAGCAGTTCTTC.

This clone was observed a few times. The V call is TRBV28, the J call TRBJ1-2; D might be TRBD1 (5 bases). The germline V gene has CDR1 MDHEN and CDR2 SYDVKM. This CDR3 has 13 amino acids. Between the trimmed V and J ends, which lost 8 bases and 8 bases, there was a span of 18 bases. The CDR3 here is CASGSGGLGGYTF. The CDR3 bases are TGTGCCAGCGGGTCGGGGGGGTTAGGAGGCTACACCTTC.

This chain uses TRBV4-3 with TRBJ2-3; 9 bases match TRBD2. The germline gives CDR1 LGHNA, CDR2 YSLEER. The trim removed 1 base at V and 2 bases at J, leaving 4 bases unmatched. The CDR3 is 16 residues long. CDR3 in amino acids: CASSQVSSGATDTQYF. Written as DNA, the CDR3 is TGCGCCAGCAGCCAAGTGTCTAGCGGGGCCACAGATACGCAGTATTTT.

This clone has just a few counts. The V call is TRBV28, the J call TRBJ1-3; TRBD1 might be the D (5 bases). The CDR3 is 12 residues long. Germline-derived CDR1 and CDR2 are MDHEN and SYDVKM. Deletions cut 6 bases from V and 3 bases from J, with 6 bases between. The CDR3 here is CASRGVGNTIYF. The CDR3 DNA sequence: TGTGCCAGCAGAGGGGTTGGAAACACCATATATTTT.

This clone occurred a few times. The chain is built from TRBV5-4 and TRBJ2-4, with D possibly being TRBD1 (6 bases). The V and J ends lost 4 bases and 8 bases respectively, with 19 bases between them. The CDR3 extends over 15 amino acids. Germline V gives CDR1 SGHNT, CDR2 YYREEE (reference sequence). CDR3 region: CASSGTTGFDDIQYF. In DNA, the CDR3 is TGTGCCAGCAGCGGTACTACAGGGTTTGACGACATTCAGTACTTC.

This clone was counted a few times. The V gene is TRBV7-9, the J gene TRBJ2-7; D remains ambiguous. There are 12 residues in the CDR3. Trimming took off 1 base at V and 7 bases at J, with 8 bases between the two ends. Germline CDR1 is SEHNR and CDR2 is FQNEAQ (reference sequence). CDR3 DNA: TGTGCCAGCAGCTTAGGCGGCGTGGAGCAGTACTTC. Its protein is CASSLGGVEQYF.

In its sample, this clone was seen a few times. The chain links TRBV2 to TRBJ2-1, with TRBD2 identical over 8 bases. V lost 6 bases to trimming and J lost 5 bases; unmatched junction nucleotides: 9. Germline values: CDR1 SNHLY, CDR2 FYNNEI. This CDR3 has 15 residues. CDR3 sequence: CASSPGTRVHNEQFF. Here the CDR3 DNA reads TGTGCCAGCAGCCCCGGGACTAGAGTTCACAATGAGCAGTTCTTC.

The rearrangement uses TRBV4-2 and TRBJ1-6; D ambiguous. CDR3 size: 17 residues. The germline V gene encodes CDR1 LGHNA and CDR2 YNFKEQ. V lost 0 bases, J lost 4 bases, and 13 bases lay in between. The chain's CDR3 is CASSQDITALYNSPLHF. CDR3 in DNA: TGTGCCAGCAGCCAAGATATCACAGCACTGTATAATTCACCCCTCCACTTT.

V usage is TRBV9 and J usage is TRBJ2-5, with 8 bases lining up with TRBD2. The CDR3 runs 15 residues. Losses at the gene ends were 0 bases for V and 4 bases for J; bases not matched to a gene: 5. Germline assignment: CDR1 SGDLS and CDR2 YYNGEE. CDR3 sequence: CASSVGREASETQYF. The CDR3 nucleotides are TGTGCCAGCAGCGTAGGGCGGGAGGCGTCAGAGACCCAGTACTTC.

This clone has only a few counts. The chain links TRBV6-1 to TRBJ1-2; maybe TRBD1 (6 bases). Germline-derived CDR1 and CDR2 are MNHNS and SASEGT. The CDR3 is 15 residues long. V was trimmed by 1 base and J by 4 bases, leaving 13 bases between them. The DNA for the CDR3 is TGTGCCAGCAGTGAAGGTCTGGGGGCCGGCTATGGCTACACCTTC. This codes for CASSEGLGAGYGYTF.

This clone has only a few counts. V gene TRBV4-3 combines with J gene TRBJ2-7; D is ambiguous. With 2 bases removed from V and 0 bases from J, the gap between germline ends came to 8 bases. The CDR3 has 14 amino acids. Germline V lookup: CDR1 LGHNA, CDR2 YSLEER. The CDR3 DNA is TGCGCCAGCAGCCAATTTCGGAGCTCCTACGAGCAGTACTTC. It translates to CASSQFRSSYEQYF.

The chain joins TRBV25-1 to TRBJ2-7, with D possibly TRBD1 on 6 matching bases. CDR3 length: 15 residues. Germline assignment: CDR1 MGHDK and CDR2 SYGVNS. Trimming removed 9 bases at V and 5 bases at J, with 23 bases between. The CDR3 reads CARTLVLQGINEQYV. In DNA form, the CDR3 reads TGTGCCAGGACATTGGTCCTTCAGGGGATCAACGAGCAGTACGTC.

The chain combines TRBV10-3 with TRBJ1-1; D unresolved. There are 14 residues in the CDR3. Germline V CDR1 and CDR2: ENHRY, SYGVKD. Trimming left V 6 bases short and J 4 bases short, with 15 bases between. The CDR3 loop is CAIREAGLLTEAFF. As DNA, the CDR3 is TGTGCCATCAGAGAGGCCGGTCTACTCACTGAAGCTTTCTTT.

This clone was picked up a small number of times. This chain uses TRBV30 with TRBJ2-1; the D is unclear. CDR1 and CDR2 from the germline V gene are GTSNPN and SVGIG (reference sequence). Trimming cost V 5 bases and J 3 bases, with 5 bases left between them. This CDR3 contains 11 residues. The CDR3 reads CAWLYYNEQFF. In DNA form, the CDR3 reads TGTGCCTGGCTGTACTACAATGAGCAGTTCTTC.

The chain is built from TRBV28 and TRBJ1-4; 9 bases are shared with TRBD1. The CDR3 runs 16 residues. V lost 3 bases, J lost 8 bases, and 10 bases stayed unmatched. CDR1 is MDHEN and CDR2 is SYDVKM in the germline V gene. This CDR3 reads CASSFFSGQGDEKLFF. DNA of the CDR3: TGTGCCAGCAGTTTTTTCTCGGGACAGGGTGACGAAAAACTGTTTTTT.

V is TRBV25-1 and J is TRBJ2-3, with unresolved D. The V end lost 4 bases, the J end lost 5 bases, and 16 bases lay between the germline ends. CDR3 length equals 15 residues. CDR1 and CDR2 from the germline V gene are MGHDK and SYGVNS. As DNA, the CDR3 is TGTGCCAGCAGTGTTGGTAGAAGTAATCAAGATACGCAGTATTTT. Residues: CASSVGRSNQDTQYF.

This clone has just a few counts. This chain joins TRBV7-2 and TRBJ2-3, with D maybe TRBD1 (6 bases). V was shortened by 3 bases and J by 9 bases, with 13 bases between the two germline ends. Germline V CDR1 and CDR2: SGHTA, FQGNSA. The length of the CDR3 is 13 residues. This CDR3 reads CASSFFRDNTQYF. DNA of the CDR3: TGTGCCAGCAGCTTCTTCCGGGACAACACGCAGTATTTT.

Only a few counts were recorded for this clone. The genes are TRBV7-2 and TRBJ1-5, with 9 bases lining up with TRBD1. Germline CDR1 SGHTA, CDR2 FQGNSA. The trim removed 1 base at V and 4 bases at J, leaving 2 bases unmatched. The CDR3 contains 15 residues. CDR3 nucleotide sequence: TGTGCCAGCAGCTTAGAAGGACAGGGGAATCAGCCCCAGCATTTT. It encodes CASSLEGQGNQPQHF. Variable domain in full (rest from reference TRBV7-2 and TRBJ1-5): GAGVSQSPSNKVTEKGKDVELRCDPISGHTALYWYRQSLGQGLEFLIYFQGNSAPDKSGLPSDRFSAERTGGSVSTLTIQRTQQEDSAVYLCASSLEGQGNQPQHFGDGTRLSIL.

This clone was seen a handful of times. The CDR3 DNA follows: TGTGCCTGGAGTGACGGAGGGGAAAAACTGTTTTTT. Translating gives CAWSDGGEKLFF. The chain employs TRBV30 and TRBJ1-4; unclear D gene. CDR3 length: 12 residues. The germline V gene has CDR1 GTSNPN and CDR2 SVGIG (reference sequence). With 1 base removed from V and 8 bases from J, the gap between germline ends came to 8 bases.

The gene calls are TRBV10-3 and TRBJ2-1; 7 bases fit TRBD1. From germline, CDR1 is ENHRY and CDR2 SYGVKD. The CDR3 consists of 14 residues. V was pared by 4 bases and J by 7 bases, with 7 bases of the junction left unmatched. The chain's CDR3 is CAISGLTGANEQFF. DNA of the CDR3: TGTGCCATCAGTGGATTAACAGGGGCGAATGAGCAGTTCTTC.

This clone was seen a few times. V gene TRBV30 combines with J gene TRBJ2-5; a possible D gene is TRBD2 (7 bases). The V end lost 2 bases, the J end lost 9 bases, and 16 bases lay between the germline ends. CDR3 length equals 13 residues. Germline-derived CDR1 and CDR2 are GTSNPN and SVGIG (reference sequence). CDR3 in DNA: TGTGCCTGGAGTCTGACCTGGGAGGGGGCCCAGTACTTC. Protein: CAWSLTWEGAQYF.

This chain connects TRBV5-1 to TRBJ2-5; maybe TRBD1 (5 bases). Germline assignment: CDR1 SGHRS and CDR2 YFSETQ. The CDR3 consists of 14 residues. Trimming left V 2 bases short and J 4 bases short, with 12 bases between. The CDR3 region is CASSFTQGRETQYF. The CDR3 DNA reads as TGCGCCAGCAGCTTTACTCAGGGCAGAGAGACCCAGTACTTC. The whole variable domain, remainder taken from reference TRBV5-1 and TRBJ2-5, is KAGVTQTPRYLIKTRGQQVTLSCSPISGHRSVSWYQQTPGQGLQFLFEYFSETQRNKGNFPGRFSGRQFSNSRSEMNVSTLELGDSALYLCASSFTQGRETQYFGPGTRLLVL.

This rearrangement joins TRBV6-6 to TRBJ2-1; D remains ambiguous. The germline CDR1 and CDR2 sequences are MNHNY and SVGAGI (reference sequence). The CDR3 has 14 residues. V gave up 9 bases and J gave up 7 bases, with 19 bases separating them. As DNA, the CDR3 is TGTGCCAGTCGCTGGGCAGTAACCGGTAATGAGCAGTTCTTC. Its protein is CASRWAVTGNEQFF.

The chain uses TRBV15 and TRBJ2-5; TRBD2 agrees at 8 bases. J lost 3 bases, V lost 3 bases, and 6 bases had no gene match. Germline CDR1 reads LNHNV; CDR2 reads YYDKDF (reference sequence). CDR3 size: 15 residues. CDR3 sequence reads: CATSRGVTSEETQYF. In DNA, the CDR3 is TGTGCCACCAGCAGGGGGGTGACTAGCGAAGAGACCCAGTACTTC.